This record concerns one T cell receptor (beta chain) sequence. Its antigen is undetermined. The data were produced by immunoSEQ multiplex PCR, yet TCRdb's version contains in-frame clones alone and is incomplete. The data show over 250,000 clones, less than 85% seen once. The data are from a study of cytotoxic CD8 clonotypes in ibrutinib-treated CLL. Study in general: Responses: some 25 partial, 2 complete; after median roughly 68 months, around 15 stayed remitted, approximately twelve progressed. Findings of the study overall: Sustained-remission and progressing patients diverged in sampling times. Contraction or stability on treatment was seen for public clonotypes, which were uncommon. Clonality rose at ibrutinib response, held steady in sustained remission, and fell toward baseline at progression.

This TCR came from a human donor with chronic lymphocytic leukemia. The input for sequencing was PBMCs, taken at disease progression, from a patient treated with ibrutinib.

The CDR3 region is CSVERGDRGLSGANVLTF. CDR3 DNA sequence: TGCAGCGTTGAACGGGGGGACAGGGGGCTCTCTGGGGCCAACGTCCTGACTTTC. V is TRBV29-1 and J is TRBJ2-6, with 12 bases identical to TRBD1. The germline V gene encodes CDR1 SQVTM and CDR2 ANQGSEA. The CDR3 extends over 18 amino acids. The J segment lost 0 bases and the V segment lost 2 bases, leaving 5 bases of the junction unmatched.